This T cell receptor (beta chain) derives from a study of blood T cells in healthy people across ages. Through a sample-barcoded 5' primer and a J-beta primer mix, a second PCR was run for roughly 7 to 12 cycles. MiXCR was run by TCRdb on the 5' RACE reads, yielding one entry per CDR3 protein. The table records roughly 2 million distinct CDR3 sequences, about 50% of them present only once. In its sample, this clonotype was seen a few times. The CDR3 is 16 amino acids. V was clipped by 0 bases and J by 1 base; unmatched bases: 5. Germline V gene lookup returns CDR1 SGDLS and CDR2 YYNGEE. The sequencing sample was made of blood. This TCR was sampled from a woman between 35 and 50 years old in good health. This rearrangement joins TRBV9 to TRBJ2-3; 7 bases map to TRBD2. CDR3 DNA sequence: TGTGCCAGCAGCGTAGGAAGGAGCGGGGGCACAGATACGCAGTATTTT. This sequence encodes CASSVGRSGGTDTQYF.